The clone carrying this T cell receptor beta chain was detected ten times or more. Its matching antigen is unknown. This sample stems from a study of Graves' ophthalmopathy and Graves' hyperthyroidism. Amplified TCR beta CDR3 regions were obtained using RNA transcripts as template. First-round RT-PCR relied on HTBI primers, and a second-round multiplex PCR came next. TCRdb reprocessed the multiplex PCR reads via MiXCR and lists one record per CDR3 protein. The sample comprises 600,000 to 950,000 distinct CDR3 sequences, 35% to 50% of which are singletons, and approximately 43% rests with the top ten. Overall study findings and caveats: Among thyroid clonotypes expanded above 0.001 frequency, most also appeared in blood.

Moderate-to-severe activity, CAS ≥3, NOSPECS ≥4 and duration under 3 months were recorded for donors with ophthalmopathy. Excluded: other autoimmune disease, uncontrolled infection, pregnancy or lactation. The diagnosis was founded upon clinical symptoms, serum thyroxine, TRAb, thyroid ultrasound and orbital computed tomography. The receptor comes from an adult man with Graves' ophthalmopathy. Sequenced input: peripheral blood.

CDR3: CASSEQTRAEQYF. The CDR3 region has the DNA TGCGCCAGCAGCGAACAAACTAGGGCCGAGCAGTACTTC. The V call is TRBV10-1, the J call TRBJ2-7, with D tentatively TRBD2 (5 bases). Trimming pared 6 bases from V and 6 bases from J, leaving 15 bases between. The CDR3 contains 13 residues. Germline lookup yields CDR1 WNHNN and CDR2 SYGVQD (reference sequence).